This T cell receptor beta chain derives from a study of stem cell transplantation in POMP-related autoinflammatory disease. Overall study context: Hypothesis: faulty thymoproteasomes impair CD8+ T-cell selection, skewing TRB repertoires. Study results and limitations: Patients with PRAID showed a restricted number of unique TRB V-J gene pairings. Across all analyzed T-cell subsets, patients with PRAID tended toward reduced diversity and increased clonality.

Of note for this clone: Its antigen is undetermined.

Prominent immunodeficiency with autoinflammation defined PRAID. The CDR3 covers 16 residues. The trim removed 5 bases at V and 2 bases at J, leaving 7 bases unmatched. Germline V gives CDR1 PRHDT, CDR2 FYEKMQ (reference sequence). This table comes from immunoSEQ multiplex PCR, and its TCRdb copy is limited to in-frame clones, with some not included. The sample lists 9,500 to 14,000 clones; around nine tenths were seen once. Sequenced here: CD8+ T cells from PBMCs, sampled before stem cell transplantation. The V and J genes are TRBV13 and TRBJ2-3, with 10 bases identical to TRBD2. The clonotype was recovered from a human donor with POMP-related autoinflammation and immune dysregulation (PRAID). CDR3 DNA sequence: TGTGCCAGCAGCCCAGCCGGACTAGCGGTCACAGATACGCAGTATTTT. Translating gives CASSPAGLAVTDTQYF.